What follows are 21 T cell receptor beta chains derived from one specimen sequenced in a study of blood T cell repertoires in COVID-19. Assay used: immunoSEQ multiplex PCR; TCRdb lists only in-frame clones, some missing. The profile shows 25,000 to 30,000 clones, approximately 92% of them singletons. Sequencing was done on a sample of peripheral blood. All receptors derive from a man in his sixties with acute or convalescent COVID-19.

The gene calls are TRBV28 and TRBJ2-3; D ambiguous. Germline V gene lookup returns CDR1 MDHEN and CDR2 SYDVKM. The CDR3 has 14 residues. V was clipped by 1 base and J by 5 bases, with 10 bases between them. Written as DNA, the CDR3 is TGTGCCAGCAGTTTATACAGAAGAGAAGATACGCAGTATTTT. Amino acids: CASSLYRREDTQYF.

The chain uses TRBV5-5 and TRBJ1-5, with TRBD1 as a possible D gene (6 bases). The CDR3 consists of 17 residues. Per the germline V gene, CDR1 is SGHKS and CDR2 is YYEKEE (reference sequence). Trimming removed 2 bases from V and 5 bases from J, with 20 bases in between. The CDR3 nucleotides read TGTGCCAGCAGCTTCCAGTCCGGGGGGCGCTTGGATCAGCCCCAGCATTTT. This translates into CASSFQSGGRLDQPQHF.

V usage is TRBV28 and J usage is TRBJ1-5, with TRBD1 matching over 8 bases. From germline, CDR1 is MDHEN and CDR2 SYDVKM. The CDR3 has 14 amino acids. Germline trimming cut 6 bases from V and 4 bases from J; bases unmatched to any gene: 5. CDR3 residues: CASRRQGLNQPQHF. The CDR3 nucleotides are TGTGCCAGCAGACGACAGGGGTTAAATCAGCCCCAGCATTTT.

The rearrangement joins TRBV7-2 to TRBJ1-5, with D possibly being TRBD1 (5 bases). Trimming removed 5 bases from V and 1 base from J, with 12 bases in between. Germline V gives CDR1 SGHTA, CDR2 FQGNSA. There are 15 residues in the CDR3. CDR3 DNA: TGTGCCAGCAGCAGGCAGGGTCTAAGCAATCAGCCCCAGCATTTT. Protein sequence: CASSRQGLSNQPQHF.

This clone was detected only once. The genes are TRBV11-2 and TRBJ2-2; D not resolved. Per the germline V gene, CDR1 is SGHAT and CDR2 is FQNNGV. The CDR3 is 12 amino acids. V shed 2 bases and J shed 5 bases, with 3 bases lying between them. CDR3: CASSLITGELFF. CDR3 nucleotides: TGTGCCAGCAGCTTAATAACCGGGGAGCTGTTTTTT.

CDR3 DNA: TGTGCCAGCAGCCCGTTTAGTAGGACAGCTCAAGAGACCCAGTACTTC. Its translation is CASSPFSRTAQETQYF. The chain has TRBV7-2 and TRBJ2-5; a possible D gene is TRBD1 (6 bases). The germline V gene encodes CDR1 SGHTA and CDR2 FQGNSA. V lost 5 bases, J lost 2 bases, and 18 bases lay in between. The CDR3 spans 16 residues.

This chain connects TRBV12-3 or TRBV12-4 to TRBJ1-1, with no clear D. The CDR3 has 13 amino acids. Trimming pared 4 bases from V and 0 bases from J, leaving 6 bases between. DNA for the CDR3: TGTGCCAGCAGTTCCTCCTTGAACACTGAAGCTTTCTTT. This encodes CASSSSLNTEAFF.

The rearrangement uses TRBV7-9 and TRBJ1-4; weak D call: TRBD1 (6 bases). The germline V gene encodes CDR1 SEHNR and CDR2 FQNEAQ (reference sequence). V dropped 5 bases and J dropped 5 bases, with 9 bases sitting between them. This CDR3 contains 13 residues. The CDR3: CASSQQGNEKLFF. CDR3 nucleotide sequence: TGTGCCAGCAGCCAACAGGGAAATGAAAAACTGTTTTTT. Complete variable domain (other parts from reference TRBV7-9 and TRBJ1-4): DTGVSQNPRHKITKRGQNVTFRCDPISEHNRLYWYRQTLGQGPEFLTYFQNEAQLEKSRLLSDRFSAERPKGSFSTLEIQRTEQGDSAMYLCASSQQGNEKLFFGSGTQLSVL.

The chain combines TRBV5-1 with TRBJ2-3; a possible D gene is TRBD2 (6 bases). This CDR3 is built from 14 residues. CDR1 and CDR2 from the germline V gene are SGHRS and YFSETQ. Trimming removed 4 bases from V and 2 bases from J, with 11 bases in between. CDR3 in DNA: TGCGCCAGCAGCATCACTAGCCCCACAGATACGCAGTATTTT. Translated: CASSITSPTDTQYF. The full variable domain, with the rest looked up from reference TRBV5-1 and TRBJ2-3, is KAGVTQTPRYLIKTRGQQVTLSCSPISGHRSVSWYQQTPGQGLQFLFEYFSETQRNKGNFPGRFSGRQFSNSRSEMNVSTLELGDSALYLCASSITSPTDTQYFGPGTRLTVL.

The V gene is TRBV7-8, the J gene TRBJ1-4, with 12 bases that match TRBD1. V gave up 6 bases and J gave up 8 bases; unmatched junction bases: 7. Germline lookup yields CDR1 SGHVS and CDR2 FQNEAQ. The CDR3 totals 15 residues. For the CDR3, the DNA is TGTGCCAGCAGACAGGGACAGGGGGCAGTAGAAAAACTGTTTTTT. Its translation is CASRQGQGAVEKLFF.

The V call is TRBV5-1, the J call TRBJ2-5; the D is unclear. The CDR3 spans 16 residues. CDR1 is SGHRS, CDR2 YFSETQ, per germline. V lost 3 bases and J 1 base, leaving 16 bases between the germline ends. CDR3 nucleotide sequence: TGCGCCAGCAGCTCGGGTTGGTCCCCGGCCCAAGAGACCCAGTACTTC. Translated: CASSSGWSPAQETQYF.

The CDR3 here is CSVEDFNWQGDTEAFF. CDR3 sequence (DNA): TGCAGCGTTGAAGATTTCAACTGGCAGGGCGACACTGAAGCTTTCTTT. V usage is TRBV29-1 and J usage is TRBJ1-1, with D perhaps matching TRBD1 (5 bases). Germline lookup yields CDR1 SQVTM and CDR2 ANQGSEA. The V end lost 0 bases, the J end lost 3 bases, and 17 bases lay between the germline ends. The CDR3 runs 16 residues. The full variable domain, with the rest looked up from reference TRBV29-1 and TRBJ1-1, is SAVISQKPSRDICQRGTSLTIQCQVDSQVTMMFWYRQQPGQSLTLIATANQGSEATYESGFVIDKFPISRPNLTFSTLTVSNMSPEDSSIYLCSVEDFNWQGDTEAFFGQGTRLTVV.

V and J are TRBV28 and TRBJ1-2, with D perhaps TRBD1 (6 bases). With 6 bases removed from V and 9 bases from J, the gap between germline ends came to 20 bases. This CDR3 region has 14 residues. CDR1 and CDR2 (germline): MDHEN, SYDVKM. CDR3 amino acids: CASRGARDRLRYTF. The CDR3 bases are TGTGCCAGCAGGGGGGCCCGGGACCGCCTCCGCTACACCTTC.

The chain is built from TRBV7-8 and TRBJ2-5; TRBD2 agrees at 11 bases. Germline assignment: CDR1 SGHVS and CDR2 FQNEAQ. This CDR3 has 15 amino acids. After removal of 7 bases from V and 5 bases from J, the junction contained 9 bases not matched to a gene. In nucleotides, the CDR3 is TGTGCCAGCAACTCCCGTACTAGCGGGGGTGAGACCCAGTACTTC. Encoded protein: CASNSRTSGGETQYF.

The rearrangement uses TRBV28 and TRBJ1-2; D is possibly TRBD1 (5 bases). CDR3 length: 15 residues. Trimming pared 6 bases from V and 3 bases from J, leaving 17 bases between. From germline, CDR1 is MDHEN and CDR2 SYDVKM. CDR3 nucleotides: TGTGCCAGCAGCACCCGGGGGGGTTCCGACTATGGCTACACCTTC. It is translated as CASSTRGGSDYGYTF.

This clone has a single count. The chain is built from TRBV11-2 and TRBJ2-2; the D gene is possibly TRBD2 (6 bases). The germline gives CDR1 SGHAT, CDR2 FQNNGV. V was clipped by 8 bases and J by 6 bases, with 19 bases between them. The CDR3 totals 15 residues. In DNA form, the CDR3 reads TGTGCCAGCGTACAAGGACTACCTGGTCCCGGGGAGCTGTTTTTT. It translates to CASVQGLPGPGELFF. Full variable domain (rest looked up from reference TRBV11-2 and TRBJ2-2): EAGVAQSPRYKIIEKRQSVAFWCNPISGHATLYWYQQILGQGPKLLIQFQNNGVVDDSQLPKDRFSAERLKGVDSTLKIQPAKLEDSAVYLCASVQGLPGPGELFFGEGSRLTVL.

V gene TRBV11-2 combines with J gene TRBJ1-3; D might be TRBD1 (6 bases). This CDR3 contains 15 residues. V was clipped by 7 bases and J by 1 base, with 14 bases between them. The germline V gene encodes CDR1 SGHAT and CDR2 FQNNGV. The CDR3 protein is CASTAGRGSGNTIYF. The CDR3 DNA is TGTGCCAGCACCGCCGGTAGGGGGTCTGGAAACACCATATATTTT.

This chain links TRBV4-2 with TRBJ2-7; 11 bases match TRBD2. The germline CDR1 and CDR2 sequences are LGHNA and YNFKEQ. The CDR3 runs 16 residues. Trimming cost V 4 bases and J 5 bases; bases outside gene matches: 10. CDR3 protein: CASSLTPSGGRDEQYF. The DNA for the CDR3 is TGTGCCAGCAGCCTGACCCCTAGCGGGGGGCGGGACGAGCAGTACTTC.

This clone was observed a single time. As DNA, the CDR3 is TGTGCCAGCAGCGGCCTTGGGCCTACAACAGGGTCGGCCCCCGAAGGCTACACCTTC. This encodes CASSGLGPTTGSAPEGYTF. The chain has TRBV5-4 and TRBJ1-2; perhaps TRBD1 as D (6 bases). The germline V gene encodes CDR1 SGHNT and CDR2 YYREEE (reference sequence). The CDR3 is 19 residues long. Trimming left V 4 bases short and J 8 bases short, with 33 bases between.

The V gene is TRBV27, the J gene TRBJ1-5, with 12 positions matching TRBD1. The trim removed 11 bases at V and 6 bases at J, leaving 11 bases unmatched. This CDR3 spans 15 amino acids. Germline values: CDR1 MNHEY, CDR2 SMNVEV (reference sequence). The CDR3 sequence is CASREGQGAAQPQHF. The CDR3 DNA follows: TGTGCCTCCAGGGAGGGACAGGGGGCTGCTCAGCCCCAGCATTTT.

The rearrangement uses TRBV24-1 and TRBJ2-3; D remains ambiguous. The ends were cut back, 2 bases at V and 1 base at J, with 9 bases in the middle. Germline values: CDR1 KGHDR, CDR2 SFDVKD. This CDR3 comprises 15 residues. CDR3 in amino acids: CATSDSRKRTDTQYF. The CDR3, as DNA: TGTGCCACCAGTGATTCGCGGAAACGCACAGATACGCAGTATTTT.